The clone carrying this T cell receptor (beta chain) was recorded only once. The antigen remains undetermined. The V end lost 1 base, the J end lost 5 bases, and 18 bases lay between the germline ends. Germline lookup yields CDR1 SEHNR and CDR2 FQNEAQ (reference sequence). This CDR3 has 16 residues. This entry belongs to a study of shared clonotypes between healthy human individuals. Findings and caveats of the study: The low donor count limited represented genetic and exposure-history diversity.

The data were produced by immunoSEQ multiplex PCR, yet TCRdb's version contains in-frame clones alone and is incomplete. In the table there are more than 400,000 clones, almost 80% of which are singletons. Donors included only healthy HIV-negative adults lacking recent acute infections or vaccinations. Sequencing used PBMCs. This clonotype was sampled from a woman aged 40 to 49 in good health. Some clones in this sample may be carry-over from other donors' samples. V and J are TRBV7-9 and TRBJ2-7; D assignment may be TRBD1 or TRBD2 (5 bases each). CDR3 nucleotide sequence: TGTGCCAGCAGCTTAGGGAGAGGGGCCCCACCCCACGAGCAGTACTTC. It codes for CASSLGRGAPPHEQYF.